The 16 T cell receptor beta chains listed next were all sequenced from one sample in a study of early T cells in non-severe SARS-CoV-2 infection. Each CDR3 protein is one row after TCRdb ran MiXCR on the 5' RACE reads. The sample holds around 26,000 distinct CDR3 sequences; roughly 4.2% are singletons and the top ten take about 4.2%. The specimen sequenced was whole blood. These receptors originate from an adult who was a healthcare worker with PCR-confirmed SARS-CoV-2 infection or an uninfected control (not recorded which).

This clonotype was seen ten or more times. The gene calls are TRBV6-5 and TRBJ2-3, with 9 bases lining up with TRBD2. This CDR3 is 16 amino acids long. Germline CDR1 is MNHEY and CDR2 is SVGAGI. The junction had 9 bases not matched to a gene; V was cut back by 6 bases and J by 2 bases. The CDR3 DNA reads as TGTGCCAGCAGGCGCGACGGGACTAGCCCCACAGATACGCAGTATTTT. Translated, it gives CASRRDGTSPTDTQYF.

A few counts support this clonotype. The rearrangement links TRBV4-2 to TRBJ1-2; D is unclear. The CDR3 is made up of 13 amino acids. Germline CDR1 is LGHNA and CDR2 is YNFKEQ. Trimming removed 0 bases from V and 7 bases from J, with 9 bases in between. CDR3 nucleotides: TGTGCCAGCAGCCAAGATGTTGGATTTGGCTACACCTTC. This encodes CASSQDVGFGYTF.

In its sample, this clonotype was seen many times. V is TRBV5-1 and J is TRBJ2-7; no clear D gene. Germline V gene lookup returns CDR1 SGHRS and CDR2 YFSETQ. V was pared by 2 bases and J by 4 bases, with 10 bases between. CDR3 length: 13 amino acids. Written as DNA, the CDR3 is TGCGCCAGCAGCTTTCTCGGAGATTACGAGCAGTACTTC. Its protein is CASSFLGDYEQYF.

There are many counts of this clonotype. J is TRBJ2-2 and V is TRBV4-2; the D gene could be TRBD1 or TRBD2 (7 bases each). CDR1 and CDR2 (germline): LGHNA, YNFKEQ. The V end was cut by 2 bases, the J end by 6 bases, with 13 bases between. CDR3 length: 15 residues. The CDR3 DNA is TGTGCCAGCAGCCAAAGATCAGGGGGGGCCGGGGAGCTGTTTTTT. Its protein is CASSQRSGGAGELFF.

In this sample, this clonotype turned up many times. The chain recombines TRBV2 with TRBJ2-1, with D perhaps matching TRBD1 (6 bases). The CDR3 length is 15 residues. CDR1 is SNHLY and CDR2 is FYNNEI in the germline V gene. V shed 7 bases and J shed 3 bases, with 16 bases lying between them. Here the CDR3 reads CASISADSLYNEQFF. In nucleotides, the CDR3 is TGTGCCAGCATTAGTGCGGACAGCCTCTACAATGAGCAGTTCTTC. Full variable domain (remainder filled in from reference TRBV2 and TRBJ2-1): EPEVTQTPSHQVTQMGQEVILRCVPISNHLYFYWYRQILGQKVEFLVSFYNNEISEKSEIFDDQFSVERPDGSNFTLKIRSTKLEDSAMYFCASISADSLYNEQFFGPGTRLTVL.

This clonotype was counted ten times or more. The chain couples TRBV2 to TRBJ2-1; 11 positions match TRBD2. This CDR3 comprises 16 residues. The germline CDR1 and CDR2 sequences are SNHLY and FYNNEI. Unmatched junction bases numbered 11, after V lost 4 bases and J lost 9 bases. DNA of the CDR3: TGTGCCAGCAGTGTTTTTGGTAGCGGGGGGGCGTCTGAGCAGTTCTTC. It yields the protein CASSVFGSGGASEQFF.

This clonotype was counted between two and nine times. The J gene is TRBJ2-1, the V gene TRBV7-3; possibly TRBD2 for D (5 bases). CDR1 is SGHTA, CDR2 FQGTGA, per germline. CDR3 size: 10 residues. Trimming took off 5 bases at V and 12 bases at J, with 8 bases between the two ends. CDR3 in DNA: TGTGCCAGCAGCCTTCTAGCGCAGTTCTTC. It codes for CASSLLAQFF.

This clonotype was counted many times. This CDR3 is CASSFRYF. The CDR3 DNA reads TGTGCCAGCAGTTTTCGGTACTTC. V usage is TRBV12-3 or TRBV12-4 and J usage is TRBJ2-7; no definite D call. This CDR3 has 8 amino acids. Trimming pared 3 bases from V and 12 bases from J, leaving 3 bases between.

This sequence joins TRBV20-1 and TRBJ2-3; D unresolved. The V gene lost 0 bases and the J gene lost 3 bases, with 16 bases spanning the gap. The CDR3 is 16 residues long. From germline, CDR1 is DFQATT and CDR2 SNEGSKA (reference sequence). As DNA, the CDR3 is TGCAGTGCTAGAGATGGTGCAGCCACCCGTACAGATACGCAGTATTTT. It translates to CSARDGAATRTDTQYF.

This clonotype has ten or more counts. V usage is TRBV19 and J usage is TRBJ1-5; TRBD1 agrees at 7 bases. Germline V lookup: CDR1 LNHDA, CDR2 SQIVND (reference sequence). The length of the CDR3 is 13 residues. Trimming took 10 bases from V and 3 from J; bases not matched to a gene: 6. The CDR3 protein is CAISDRLNQPQHF. The CDR3 coding sequence is TGTGCCATTTCGGACAGGCTCAATCAGCCCCAGCATTTT.

By its share, this clonotype is medium-sized (0.01 to 0.1%). The rearrangement links TRBV10-3 to TRBJ2-7; D is undetermined. The germline V gene has CDR1 ENHRY and CDR2 SYGVKD. The CDR3 has 12 amino acids. Trimming cost V 6 bases and J 3 bases, with 9 bases left between them. The CDR3 sequence is CAISRTDYEQYF. The DNA of the CDR3 is TGTGCCATCAGCCGGACCGACTACGAGCAGTACTTC.

The sample holds many counts of this clonotype. This rearrangement joins TRBV16 to TRBJ1-2; 7 bases are a match to TRBD1. The ends lost 4 bases at V and 6 bases at J; junction bases unmatched: 2. This CDR3 region has 12 residues. Germline-derived CDR1 and CDR2 are KGHSY and FQNENV. The CDR3 sequence: CASSPTGDGYTF. CDR3 coding DNA: TGTGCCAGCAGCCCCACAGGGGATGGCTACACCTTC.

This clonotype was found a few times. The chain carries TRBV7-3 and TRBJ2-3, with TRBD1 identical over 8 bases. CDR1 is SGHTA, CDR2 FQGTGA, per germline. Trimming removed 4 bases from V and 2 bases from J; junction bases left unmatched: 5. CDR3 length equals 15 residues. This chain's CDR3 is CASSSTGAPTDTQYF. Written as DNA, the CDR3 is TGTGCCAGCAGCTCGACAGGGGCCCCCACAGATACGCAGTATTTT.

This clonotype has ten or more counts. The chain recombines TRBV5-1 with TRBJ2-1, with D tentatively TRBD2 (5 bases). Germline assignment: CDR1 SGHRS and CDR2 YFSETQ. V gave up 2 bases and J gave up 8 bases, with 8 bases separating them. CDR3 length equals 12 residues. The CDR3 bases are TGCGCCAGCAGCTTATCCGGGGATGAGCAGTTCTTC. It codes for CASSLSGDEQFF.

In its sample, this clonotype was seen many times. This chain connects TRBV9 to TRBJ2-7, with 10 bases matching TRBD2. Looked up from germline, CDR1 is SGDLS and CDR2 is YYNGEE. After removal of 0 bases from V and 2 bases from J, the junction contained 2 bases not matched to a gene. The CDR3 length is 15 residues. CDR3 sequence (DNA): TGTGCCAGCAGCGTAGGTAGCGGGGGGCCCTACGAGCAGTACTTC. Protein: CASSVGSGGPYEQYF.

In its sample, this clonotype was seen many times. The genes are TRBV5-1 and TRBJ1-1; a possible D gene is TRBD1 (5 bases). The CDR3 length is 14 residues. The germline V gene encodes CDR1 SGHRS and CDR2 YFSETQ. Trimming stripped 5 bases from V and 0 bases from J, with 11 bases between. CDR3 DNA: TGCGCCAGCAGGGGGACGGGGTTGAACACTGAAGCTTTCTTT. It translates to CASRGTGLNTEAFF.